This TCR beta chain derives from a study of blood T cells in healthy people across ages. The length of the CDR3 is 13 residues. V was clipped by 7 bases and J by 5 bases, with 17 bases between them. Germline V gene sequence: CDR1 DFQATT, CDR2 SNEGSKA (reference sequence). Per sample, extraction of total RNA gave at least 6 micrograms in every case. Sample-barcoded 5' priming and a J-beta primer mix drove a second PCR of 7 to 11 cycles. Per-sample output comprised a minimum of 2.5 million paired-end reads containing CDR3. MiXCR, applied by TCRdb to the 5' RACE reads, yields one record per CDR3 protein. The repertoire includes approximately 2,000,000 distinct CDR3 sequences, about two fifths of them detected once, and under 30% sits in the top ten.

This chain joins TRBV20-1 and TRBJ2-5; D possibly matches TRBD1 or TRBD2 (6 bases each). The sequence was collected from a human donor in good health. Material for sequencing was blood. This CDR3 is CSVGMGGGETQYF. The DNA for the CDR3 is TGCAGTGTAGGGATGGGGGGCGGCGAGACCCAGTACTTC.